This T cell receptor (beta chain) is drawn from a study of blood T cell repertoires in COVID-19. Overall study context: Some COVID-19 samples were acute and others convalescent; all came from the United States, Italy and Spain. Sources were T cells, B-cell-depleted T cells, or PBMCs; the material itself was cDNA or gDNA.

A Seattle source enrolled patients during active infection and followed them longitudinally. Per the authors' pipeline: From reference gene primer amplification, estimates of nucleated cell counts were derived. Method: immunoSEQ multiplex PCR; TCRdb's copy keeps in-frame clones and lacks some. V, J and clone size reflect that table, while D and trimming were determined from the DNA. The sample carries tens of thousands of clones, around 91% recorded once. The length of the CDR3 is 16 residues. V was cut by 6 bases and J by 0 bases, with 15 bases left in between. Germline CDR1 reads SGHTA; CDR2 reads FQGNSA.

This TCR came from a man aged 45-65 years with COVID-19, enrolled during active disease. The chain recombines TRBV7-2 with TRBJ2-1; weak D call: TRBD2 (6 bases). Sequences were obtained from peripheral blood. The DNA for the CDR3 is TGTGCCAGCAGGGAGGGGCTCAGGAGCTCCTACAATGAGCAGTTCTTC. Amino acids: CASREGLRSSYNEQFF.